The next 24 T cell receptor beta chains were all read from a single sample in a study of CD8 T cells in ankylosing spondylitis. MiXCR, run by TCRdb on the 5' RACE reads, gives a single entry per CDR3 protein. This sample has fewer than 250,000 distinct CDR3 sequences, with roughly a tenth found just once. Sequenced material: blood, either unsorted or a sorted T cell fraction (not recorded which). These receptors were collected from a male donor with ankylosing spondylitis or in good health (not recorded which).

This clonotype was counted many times. DNA of the CDR3: TGCAGTGCTAGAGATCTGGGGCGGGGGGACACCGGGGAGCTGTTTTTT. It is translated as CSARDLGRGDTGELFF. This chain connects TRBV20-1 to TRBJ2-2; 8 bases line up with TRBD2. The CDR3 has 16 amino acids. J gave up 3 bases and V 0 bases, and 6 bases lay outside the gene matches. The germline V gene has CDR1 DFQATT and CDR2 SNEGSKA (reference sequence).

The genes are TRBV19 and TRBJ2-5; D not resolved. V lost 3 bases and J 3 bases, leaving 8 bases between the germline ends. The germline gives CDR1 LNHDA, CDR2 SQIVND (reference sequence). This CDR3 has 13 amino acids. CDR3 loop: CASSILGKETQYF. CDR3 DNA sequence: TGTGCCAGTAGTATCCTGGGGAAAGAGACCCAGTACTTC.

This clonotype has ten or more counts. The J gene is TRBJ2-7, the V gene TRBV7-2, with a weak D call TRBD1 (6 bases). Germline CDR1 SGHTA, CDR2 FQGNSA. This CDR3 comprises 14 residues. Trimming pared 1 base from V and 5 bases from J, leaving 12 bases between. This CDR3 reads CASSLVTGFDEQYF. For the CDR3, the DNA is TGTGCCAGCAGCTTAGTAACAGGGTTCGACGAGCAGTACTTC.

This clonotype appeared many times. The CDR3 DNA reads as TGCAGCGTTGAAGCGTTAGCCCCGGAGAATGAGCAGTTCTTC. It encodes CSVEALAPENEQFF. The V call is TRBV29-1, the J call TRBJ2-1, with D hard to call. The germline gives CDR1 SQVTM, CDR2 ANQGSEA. The CDR3 covers 14 residues. Trimming stripped 1 base from V and 7 bases from J, with 14 bases between.

This clonotype was counted many times. The V call is TRBV10-1, the J call TRBJ2-1; TRBD1 might be the D (5 bases). CDR1 is WNHNN and CDR2 is SYGVQD in the germline V gene (reference sequence). V dropped 2 bases and J dropped 7 bases, with 9 bases sitting between them. The CDR3 length is 13 residues. The CDR3 protein is CASSETGWNEQFF. CDR3 nucleotides: TGCGCCAGCAGTGAGACAGGTTGGAATGAGCAGTTCTTC.

Comments on this clonotype: This may be a read error: a much more frequent sequence differs by one nucleotide. The chain carries TRBV7-9 and TRBJ2-7; D ambiguous. V dropped 7 bases and J dropped 6 bases, with 10 bases sitting between them. Germline V gene data show CDR1 as SEHNR and CDR2 as FQNEAQ (reference sequence). This CDR3 region has 11 residues. The CDR3 region is CASNAGPEQYF. The CDR3 region has the DNA TGTGCCAGCAATGCAGGACCCGAGCAGTACTTC.

This clonotype was picked up many times. The chain recombines TRBV7-8 with TRBJ2-3; 10 positions match TRBD2. CDR1 and CDR2 from the germline V gene are SGHVS and FQNEAQ. CDR3 size: 15 residues. V dropped 4 bases and J dropped 3; count of bases not matched to a gene: 4. CDR3 coding DNA: TGTGCCAGCAGCTCTAGCGGGGGCGGGACAGATACGCAGTATTTT. Translated, it gives CASSSSGGGTDTQYF.

Many counts were recorded for this clonotype. The chain is built from TRBV3-1 and TRBJ2-7; D uncertain. In germline, CDR1 is LGHDT, CDR2 YNNKEL (reference sequence). The ends were cut back, 4 bases at V and 0 bases at J, with 7 bases in the middle. The CDR3 contains 13 residues. CDR3 DNA sequence: TGTGCCAGCAGCCTGAGGAGCTCCTACGAGCAGTACTTC. Protein sequence: CASSLRSSYEQYF.

V and J are TRBV3-1 and TRBJ2-5; 8 bases line up with TRBD2. V gave up 4 bases and J gave up 0 bases; unmatched junction bases: 10. Germline values: CDR1 LGHDT, CDR2 YNNKEL (reference sequence). The CDR3 spans 17 residues. The CDR3 sequence: CASSPYTSGAYQETQYF. In nucleotides, the CDR3 is TGTGCCAGCAGCCCCTACACTAGCGGAGCCTACCAAGAGACCCAGTACTTC.

This clonotype was counted ten times or more. V is TRBV2 and J is TRBJ2-1, with 8 bases fitting TRBD2. J was trimmed by 8 bases and V by 2 bases; bases with no gene match: 8. The CDR3 spans 15 residues. Germline CDR1 is SNHLY and CDR2 is FYNNEI. The CDR3 sequence: CASSERLAGTHEQFF. The CDR3 bases are TGTGCCAGCAGTGAAAGGTTAGCGGGGACTCATGAGCAGTTCTTC. The full variable domain, in which reference TRBV2 and TRBJ2-1 provide the parts outside the CDR3, is EPEVTQTPSHQVTQMGQEVILRCVPISNHLYFYWYRQILGQKVEFLVSFYNNEISEKSEIFDDQFSVERPDGSNFTLKIRSTKLEDSAMYFCASSERLAGTHEQFFGPGTRLTVL.

In this sample, this clonotype turned up many times. V is TRBV11-2 and J is TRBJ2-3, with 10 bases matching TRBD2. Trimming cost V 5 bases and J 7 bases; bases outside gene matches: 9. The CDR3 has 15 residues. Per germline, CDR1 SGHAT and CDR2 FQNNGV. DNA for the CDR3: TGTGCCAGCAGCCCGGAAAGACTAGCGGGCTATACGCAGTATTTT. Protein: CASSPERLAGYTQYF.

This clonotype was seen at least ten times. The CDR3 sequence is CSARDRGGLPYNEQFF. DNA for the CDR3: TGCAGTGCTAGAGATCGGGGCGGCCTCCCCTACAATGAGCAGTTCTTC. The J gene is TRBJ2-1, the V gene TRBV20-1, with D perhaps assigned TRBD1 or TRBD2 (5 bases each). Germline assignment: CDR1 DFQATT and CDR2 SNEGSKA (reference sequence). Between the trimmed V and J ends, which lost 0 bases and 2 bases, there was a span of 14 bases. This CDR3 has 16 amino acids.

This clonotype has ten or more counts. This chain links TRBV11-2 with TRBJ2-2; 9 bases agree with TRBD2. With V trimmed by 4 bases and J by 0 bases, 9 bases remained unmatched. The CDR3 has 18 amino acids. The germline V gene has CDR1 SGHAT and CDR2 FQNNGV. The chain's CDR3 is CASSWISGGATNTGELFF. The CDR3 DNA follows: TGTGCCAGCAGCTGGATTAGCGGGGGCGCTACGAACACCGGGGAGCTGTTTTTT.

This clonotype was counted ten times or more. The chain is built from TRBV4-1 and TRBJ2-1; TRBD2 aligns across 7 bases. The CDR3 has 15 amino acids. Trimming cost V 3 bases and J 7 bases; bases outside gene matches: 9. Germline V gene data show CDR1 as MGHRA and CDR2 as YSYEKL. The CDR3 sequence: CASSQGPFSGNEQFF. CDR3 nucleotides: TGCGCCAGCAGCCAGGGCCCTTTTAGCGGGAATGAGCAGTTCTTC.

This clonotype was observed many times. The chain joins TRBV5-1 to TRBJ2-7; D is possibly TRBD1 (5 bases). Per the germline V gene, CDR1 is SGHRS and CDR2 is YFSETQ. The V end lost 4 bases, the J end lost 7 bases, and 18 bases lay between the germline ends. The CDR3 consists of 14 residues. The CDR3 region is CASSPRGPQGEQYF. CDR3 DNA: TGCGCCAGCAGCCCTCGAGGCCCCCAGGGTGAGCAGTACTTC. The full variable domain, completed using reference TRBV5-1 and TRBJ2-7, is KAGVTQTPRYLIKTRGQQVTLSCSPISGHRSVSWYQQTPGQGLQFLFEYFSETQRNKGNFPGRFSGRQFSNSRSEMNVSTLELGDSALYLCASSPRGPQGEQYFGPGTRLTVT.

This clonotype was counted at least ten times. CDR3 DNA sequence: TGTGCCAGCAGCCCTGGTTTAGGGGCCCATGGCTACACCTTC. Its translation: CASSPGLGAHGYTF. The chain joins TRBV7-2 to TRBJ1-2, with D perhaps TRBD1 (5 bases). The CDR3 covers 14 residues. V lost 5 bases and J lost 6, with 16 bases in between. Per germline, CDR1 SGHTA and CDR2 FQGNSA.

This clonotype was counted at least ten times. The V and J genes are TRBV5-1 and TRBJ2-7; 7 bases line up with TRBD1. Trimming at V came to 0 bases and at J to 1 base, leaving 4 bases not matched to a gene. This CDR3 has 15 residues. Germline CDR1 and CDR2: SGHRS and YFSETQ. CDR3 bases: TGCGCCAGCAGCTTGGAAGCGACAGGGTCCTACGAGCAGTACTTC. Its translation: CASSLEATGSYEQYF.

On this clonotype: Germline is not matched at one junction end, which may reflect a read error. The rearrangement links TRBV5-1 to TRBJ1-1; the match to TRBD1 covers 8 bases. Germline CDR1 and CDR2: SGHRS and YFSETQ. This CDR3 has 13 residues. CDR3 nucleotide sequence: TGCGCCAGCACCCCCGGACAGGGAGACACCGTATCGTGG. Encoded protein: CASTPGQGDTVSW.

This clonotype was observed many times. The rearrangement uses TRBV6-2 or TRBV6-3 and TRBJ1-2; 7 bases are a match to TRBD1. Germline V CDR1 and CDR2: MNHEY, SVGEGT. The junction had 10 bases not matched to a gene; V was cut back by 3 bases and J by 6 bases. The CDR3 extends over 15 amino acids. The CDR3 spells CASSYTGQPVDGYTF. The DNA of the CDR3 is TGTGCCAGCAGTTATACGGGACAGCCTGTCGATGGCTACACCTTC.

In its sample, this clonotype was seen many times. The chain employs TRBV4-1 and TRBJ1-1; weak D call: TRBD1 (6 bases). CDR1 is MGHRA, CDR2 YSYEKL, per germline. This CDR3 has 16 amino acids. V lost 2 bases to trimming and J lost 6 bases, with 19 bases between them. The CDR3 sequence is CASSQPGRGGRAEAFF. In DNA form, the CDR3 reads TGCGCCAGCAGCCAACCAGGTAGAGGGGGAAGGGCTGAAGCTTTCTTT.

V and J are TRBV7-3 and TRBJ1-5; no clear D gene. The ends were cut back, 4 bases at V and 5 bases at J, with 12 bases in the middle. This CDR3 comprises 14 residues. CDR1 is SGHTA and CDR2 is FQGTGA in the germline V gene. The CDR3 DNA sequence: TGTGCCAGCAGCTCCGGGCCCCGGGATCAGCCCCAGCATTTT. Its translation: CASSSGPRDQPQHF.

This clonotype was observed at least ten times. This sequence joins TRBV5-1 and TRBJ2-7; TRBD1 is a possible D gene (6 bases). The CDR3 totals 14 residues. The V end was cut by 4 bases, the J end by 3 bases, with 14 bases between. Germline assignment: CDR1 SGHRS and CDR2 YFSETQ. The CDR3 coding sequence is TGCGCCAGCAGCAGGTTCCCGGACAGCTACGAGCAGTACTTC. Protein: CASSRFPDSYEQYF.

Only a few counts were recorded for this clonotype. Given a much more abundant clone one base away, this may be a read error. The chain recombines TRBV12-3 or TRBV12-4 with TRBJ1-1, with D possibly matching TRBD1 (6 bases). This CDR3 contains 13 residues. V was clipped by 3 bases and J by 4 bases, with 9 bases between them. The chain's CDR3 is CASSLRGATEAFF. The DNA of the CDR3 is TGTGCCAGCAGTTTGAGGGGGGCCACTGAAGCTTTCTTT.

This clonotype was recorded a few times. The chain links TRBV19 to TRBJ2-3; D possibly uses TRBD1 or TRBD2 (6 bases each). CDR3 length: 15 amino acids. The germline V gene has CDR1 LNHDA and CDR2 SQIVND (reference sequence). V was shortened by 8 bases and J by 5 bases, with 20 bases between the two germline ends. CDR3 nucleotide sequence: TGTGCCAGTGGGGAAGGAGGGGGAGATCTAGATACGCAGTATTTT. It specifies CASGEGGGDLDTQYF.